The subject of this entry is one T cell receptor (beta chain). Its target is not known. The length of the CDR3 is 15 residues. V shed 7 bases and J shed 0 bases, with 16 bases lying between them. Per germline, CDR1 GTSNPN and CDR2 SVGIG (reference sequence). The sample belongs to a study of cytomegalovirus exposure and HLA in healthy donors. Study-level findings and limits: According to the study, roughly 160 TCR beta chains were cytomegalovirus-associated.

This table comes from immunoSEQ multiplex PCR, and its TCRdb copy is limited to in-frame clones, with some not included. The data show about 150,000 clones, about 87% seen once. The receptor was isolated from a man younger than 35 in good health and CMV-seropositive. The V call is TRBV30, the J call TRBJ1-5; D gene uncertain. Sequenced: PBMCs. DNA of the CDR3: TGTGCCTCCTCCGGGGAGCCTAATAGCAATCAGCCCCAGCATTTT. Amino acids: CASSGEPNSNQPQHF.